Each of the 20 T cell receptor beta chains below was sequenced from the same sample in a study of cytomegalovirus exposure and HLA in healthy donors. PCR primers comprised 60 Vbeta and 13 Jbeta primers. The data were produced by immunoSEQ multiplex PCR, yet TCRdb's version contains in-frame clones alone and is incomplete. The sample gives fewer than 350,000 clones, roughly 90% of which show up once; 2% to 3% is in the top ten. Sequenced material: PBMCs. These receptors originate from a young woman in good health and CMV-seronegative.

This rearrangement joins TRBV15 to TRBJ2-5, with 12 bases aligning to TRBD2. V trimming: 0 bases; J trimming: 5 bases; junction bases outside the gene matches: 13. This CDR3 has 19 amino acids. The germline V gene has CDR1 LNHNV and CDR2 YYDKDF (reference sequence). This CDR3 is CATSRDLAGGVGRGETQYF. As DNA, the CDR3 is TGTGCCACCAGCAGAGATCTAGCGGGGGGGGTCGGCCGGGGTGAGACCCAGTACTTC. Supplemented by reference TRBV15 and TRBJ2-5, the full variable domain reads DAMVIQNPRYQVTQFGKPVTLSCSQTLNHNVMYWYQQKSSQAPKLLFHYYDKDFNNEADTPDNFQSRRPNTSFCFLDIRSPGLGDTAMYLCATSRDLAGGVGRGETQYFGPGTRLLVL.

The V gene is TRBV19, the J gene TRBJ1-3; 8 nucleotides match TRBD1. V lost 7 bases and J lost 2; bases outside the gene matches: 4. The CDR3 length is 14 residues. Looked up from germline, CDR1 is LNHDA and CDR2 is SQIVND (reference sequence). CDR3 amino acids: CASTSTGAGNTIYF. The CDR3 nucleotides read TGTGCCAGTACTTCGACAGGGGCTGGAAACACCATATATTTT.

This chain connects TRBV2 to TRBJ2-7, with 11 bases aligning to TRBD1. CDR1 is SNHLY and CDR2 is FYNNEI in the germline V gene. This CDR3 comprises 15 residues. J gave up 6 bases and V 1 base, and 5 bases lay outside the gene matches. DNA of the CDR3: TGTGCCAGCAGTGAAGGGACAGGGGGCTCGGGCGAGCAGTACTTC. Translated: CASSEGTGGSGEQYF.

The chain couples TRBV27 to TRBJ2-7, with D perhaps TRBD2 (6 bases). This CDR3 comprises 13 residues. The germline CDR1 and CDR2 sequences are MNHEY and SMNVEV (reference sequence). Between the trimmed V and J ends, which lost 4 bases and 6 bases, there was a span of 13 bases. CDR3 coding DNA: TGTGCCAGCAGTTCGGGGCAGGGAGGCGAGCAGTACTTC. This translates into CASSSGQGGEQYF.

CDR3 loop: CASSQMNTEAFF. The DNA for the CDR3 is TGTGCCAGCAGCCAGATGAACACTGAAGCTTTCTTT. The rearrangement uses TRBV13 and TRBJ1-1, with no clear D. V lost 5 bases and J lost 0, with 4 bases in between. The CDR3 loop spans 12 amino acids. Germline CDR1 PRHDT, CDR2 FYEKMQ (reference sequence).

The V gene is TRBV13, the J gene TRBJ2-3; 14 nucleotides align to TRBD2. V lost 5 bases to trimming and J lost 7 bases; unmatched junction nucleotides: 5. The CDR3 runs to 15 residues. Germline V CDR1 and CDR2: PRHDT, FYEKMQ (reference sequence). The CDR3 reads CASSPGLAGENTQYF. CDR3 sequence (DNA): TGTGCCAGCAGCCCGGGACTAGCGGGGGAAAATACGCAGTATTTT.

The chain couples TRBV19 to TRBJ2-7, with 8 bases fitting TRBD1. Trimming removed 3 bases from V and 3 bases from J; junction bases left unmatched: 7. The CDR3 is 15 residues long. In germline, CDR1 is LNHDA, CDR2 SQIVND (reference sequence). The CDR3 reads CASSMGTGSSYEQYF. DNA of the CDR3: TGTGCCAGTAGTATGGGGACAGGTTCGAGCTACGAGCAGTACTTC. Looking up the rest from reference TRBV19 and TRBJ2-7 gives the full variable domain: DGGITQSPKYLFRKEGQNVTLSCEQNLNHDAMYWYRQDPGQGLRLIYYSQIVNDFQKGDIAEGYSVSREKKESFPLTVTSAQKNPTAFYLCASSMGTGSSYEQYFGPGTRLTVT.

This sequence joins TRBV14 and TRBJ2-3, with D possibly matching TRBD1 (5 bases). Per germline, CDR1 SGHDN and CDR2 FVKESK. This CDR3 is built from 16 residues. V was shortened by 0 bases and J by 1 base, with 11 bases between the two germline ends. CDR3 protein: CASSQDSGQRTDTQYF. In nucleotides, the CDR3 is TGTGCCAGCAGCCAAGATTCAGGACAACGCACAGATACGCAGTATTTT.

The chain joins TRBV10-3 to TRBJ2-3; 7 nucleotides line up with TRBD2. Germline assignment: CDR1 ENHRY and CDR2 SYGVKD. This CDR3 contains 14 residues. J lost 4 bases, V lost 11 bases, and 12 bases had no gene match. CDR3 nucleotide sequence: TGTGCCTCCGCTTCCGAGGGAGGGTCAGATACGCAGTATTTT. Protein sequence: CASASEGGSDTQYF.

The genes are TRBV10-3 and TRBJ1-2; 7 bases agree with TRBD1. V gave up 3 bases and J gave up 4 bases; unmatched junction bases: 5. CDR1 ENHRY and CDR2 SYGVKD come from the germline V gene. The CDR3 contains 14 residues. The CDR3 here is CAISDGDSPYGYTF. CDR3 in DNA: TGTGCCATCAGTGACGGGGACAGTCCCTATGGCTACACCTTC.

The gene calls are TRBV4-1 and TRBJ1-3; TRBD1 matches at 8 bases. V lost 3 bases, J lost 8 bases, and 9 bases stayed unmatched. The V gene's germline CDR1 is MGHRA and CDR2 YSYEKL. CDR3 length: 15 residues. The CDR3 here is CASSHPSRGLDTIYF. CDR3 nucleotides: TGCGCCAGCAGCCACCCATCCAGGGGGCTGGACACCATATATTTT.

Comment on this clone: Mismatch with germline at one junction end may stem from a read error. The rearrangement links TRBV7-9 to TRBJ2-3; D is undetermined. Per the germline V gene, CDR1 is SEHNR and CDR2 is FQNEAQ (reference sequence). The CDR3 covers 15 residues. Here the CDR3 DNA reads TGTTCCAGCAGCTTAGCACTATCGAGCACAGATACGCAGTATTTT. Its protein product is CSSSLALSSTDTQYF.

This chain links TRBV7-2 with TRBJ2-5, with D perhaps matching TRBD1 (6 bases). The CDR3 length is 14 residues. The V gene's germline CDR1 is SGHTA and CDR2 FQGNSA. V shed 3 bases and J shed 1 base, with 9 bases lying between them. For the CDR3, the DNA is TGTGCCAGCAGCTTCGCAGGGGTCCAAGAGACCCAGTACTTC. This gives the protein CASSFAGVQETQYF.

The chain recombines TRBV28 with TRBJ1-2, with no clear D. The CDR3 totals 12 residues. Trimming took 6 bases from V and 8 from J, leaving 13 bases between them. Germline assignment: CDR1 MDHEN and CDR2 SYDVKM. The CDR3 region has the DNA TGTGCCAGCAGCCTCAGGTACGCCGGCTACACCTTC. Protein sequence: CASSLRYAGYTF.

The chain joins TRBV27 to TRBJ2-3, with a possible D match to TRBD2 (7 bases). Germline-derived CDR1 and CDR2 are MNHEY and SMNVEV (reference sequence). CDR3 size: 14 residues. The V and J ends lost 3 bases and 10 bases respectively, with 17 bases between them. The CDR3 bases are TGTGCCAGCAGTTTCGTTGCGGGGGCCCCCCCGCAGTATTTT. Its translation: CASSFVAGAPPQYF.

The chain combines TRBV11-2 with TRBJ2-6, with D tentatively TRBD1 (5 bases). Germline assignment: CDR1 SGHAT and CDR2 FQNNGV. This CDR3 is built from 18 residues. V shed 3 bases and J shed 0 bases, with 15 bases lying between them. The CDR3 DNA sequence: TGTGCCAGCAGCTTTTCGACAGTAGAACTCTCTGGGGCCAACGTCCTGACTTTC. This codes for CASSFSTVELSGANVLTF.

V usage is TRBV6-1 and J usage is TRBJ1-1; 7 bases map to TRBD1. The CDR3 runs 15 residues. The V gene end was trimmed by 10 bases and the J gene end by 9 bases; junction bases not matched to a gene: 20. Germline V gene sequence: CDR1 MNHNS, CDR2 SASEGT. In DNA, the CDR3 is TGTGCCACTATCCGGGCAGGGGGTAAATGGGCCAAAGCTTTCTTT. Translated: CATIRAGGKWAKAFF.

Concerning this clone itself: Within the sample, other DNA sequences also encode this same CDR3. This rearrangement joins TRBV7-9 to TRBJ1-1; 7 nucleotides match TRBD1. CDR1 SEHNR and CDR2 FQNEAQ come from the germline V gene (reference sequence). The CDR3 covers 13 residues. Losses at the gene ends were 1 base for V and 4 bases for J; bases not matched to a gene: 0. CDR3 nucleotides: TGTGCCAGCAGCTTAGACAGGGGCACTGAAGCTTTCTTT. Its protein product is CASSLDRGTEAFF.

CDR3 region: CASSSPGQGLTYEQYF. The CDR3 region has the DNA TGTGCCAGCAGCTCGCCGGGACAGGGGTTGACCTACGAGCAGTACTTC. The chain couples TRBV13 to TRBJ2-7; 10 nucleotides align to TRBD1. This CDR3 region has 16 residues. Germline V gives CDR1 PRHDT, CDR2 FYEKMQ (reference sequence). The ends lost 4 bases at V and 2 bases at J; junction bases unmatched: 8.

The V and J genes are TRBV19 and TRBJ1-5; the match to TRBD1 covers 7 bases. The germline V gene has CDR1 LNHDA and CDR2 SQIVND (reference sequence). Unmatched junction bases numbered 12, after V lost 4 bases and J lost 0 bases. This CDR3 spans 18 amino acids. CDR3 DNA sequence: TGTGCCAGTAGTACTCGAGGGTACGGGACAGATAGCAATCAGCCCCAGCATTTT. It translates to CASSTRGYGTDSNQPQHF. Full variable domain (outside the CDR3, taken from reference TRBV19 and TRBJ1-5): DGGITQSPKYLFRKEGQNVTLSCEQNLNHDAMYWYRQDPGQGLRLIYYSQIVNDFQKGDIAEGYSVSREKKESFPLTVTSAQKNPTAFYLCASSTRGYGTDSNQPQHFGDGTRLSIL.